This T cell receptor (beta chain) comes out of a study of cytomegalovirus exposure and HLA in healthy donors (dated by TCRdb to about 2017). About the investigation overall: An earlier analysis of 587 of the donors reported 276 Gb of sequence data and some 110 million unique TCR beta sequences obtained from around 180 million T cells. Approximately 330 gigabases of sequencing data and roughly 80 million unique TCR sequences made up an early release that covered fewer than 650 HLA-typed donors. Of the 300 to 400 genotyped donors, approximately 82% fell in the genetic ancestry cluster associated with self-reported Caucasian donors. The study aimed to test whether cataloging public T cell receptors could reveal signatures of past pathogen exposure. The study used immunosequencing to profile the T cell repertoires of under 700 subjects and linked those repertoires to cytomegalovirus serostatus. Along with the approximately 650-subject first cohort, a separate validation cohort of 120 different subjects was used. To predict cytomegalovirus infection status, the study brought together high-throughput TCR immunosequencing, statistical association of individual TCRs with disease status, and machine learning. To study patterns of TCR occurrence, a later analysis re-analyzed previously published TCR beta repertoires from several hundred donors and added high-resolution HLA genotyping. Rather than using new phenotypic data, the later analysis identified candidate immune exposures from TCR beta sequences and from how often those sequences occurred across donors. An earlier analysis of approximately 630 of the donors applied high-throughput TCR beta sequencing to assess whether each TCR beta V gene segment acted as functional or pseudogenic. Donor age, sex, ethnicity and CMV serostatus were compiled together with the repertoire data. A later genetic analysis took genome-wide SNP genotypes for about 65% of the roughly 670 donors and used that subset as a discovery cohort. All discovery cohort repertoires had been generated using a single sequencing platform. HLA typing included class I and class II loci at four-digit resolution. The number of typed donors differed by locus: roughly 620-640 for A, B, C, DRB1 and DQB1; 500 to 550 for DQA1; 606 for DPA1; and some 450 for DPB1. A few DR-DQ haplotypes were handled as single units for association and clustering because linkage in the cohort was strong. Among 350 to 400 genotyped donors of the cohort, an average of roughly 240,000 unique TCR beta nucleotide sequences were sequenced per donor, roughly 20% of them non-productive.

The method was the immunoSEQ multiplex PCR assay. A mixture of 60 forward primers for TCR Vbeta segments and 13 reverse primers for TCR Jbeta segments was used in the multiplex PCR. A multiplex PCR assay on genomic DNA amplified the CDR3 region of rearranged TCR beta genes. Amplified TCR beta libraries were sequenced as 87-base-pair reads on the Illumina HiSeq System. Concerning the study's data processing: In a later analysis, 77 million or so unique TCR beta chains were counted across the roughly 610 repertoires, and approximately 11 million of these chains were shared by at least two donors. Raw reads were error-corrected and collapsed into unique sequences with a nearest-neighbor algorithm that merged closely related sequences to remove PCR and sequencing errors. Alignment of CDR3 sequences to IMGT reference sequences was used to assign V, D and J gene segments. For a sequence to be retained, a match of at least six nucleotides to both a V gene segment and a J gene segment was required. A rearrangement was called productive if the CDR3 had no stop codons and remained in frame with V and J, and every other rearrangement was called non-productive. Following IMGT convention, CDR3 was defined as the stretch from the second conserved V-encoded cysteine to the conserved J-encoded phenylalanine. The earlier analysis of more than 450 of the donors excluded sequences that lacked an unambiguous match to a single V gene segment. An earlier analysis of over 450 of the donors classified V segments as functional when productive rearrangements were above 56.7% and as segregating when the standard deviation between donors was above 5%. A statistical classification framework was built for diagnosing cytomegalovirus status from the catalog of TCR beta chain sequences. In a later analysis, V and J genes were assigned by comparing TCR nucleotide sequences against IMGT/GENE-DB human TR gene sequences. The TCRdist pipeline was used in a later analysis to assign CDR3 sequences and most-parsimonious VDJ recombination scenarios. In a later analysis, each TCR beta chain was defined by its CDR3 amino acid sequence together with its V-gene family, and reads lacking a unique V-gene family were excluded. A later analysis removed several hundred highly shared, low-generation-probability nucleotide sequences to deal with suspected cross-contamination and a sequencing artifact. In a later analysis, a clonal expansion index was calculated for each public chain from normalized within-repertoire ranks of inferred template counts. A later analysis computed generation probabilities with a VDJ recombination model fitted to out-of-frame rearrangements, and checked the results against IGoR. Hypergeometric tests were used in a later analysis to score TCR-TCR, TCR-HLA and TCR-CMV co-occurrence, with a repertoire-size bias correction applied to the TCR pairs. In a later analysis, false discovery rates were estimated by permuting HLA or CMV assignments 20 times. In a later analysis, co-occurring TCRs were grouped using DBSCAN, and TCRdist sequence similarity was added for clustering within HLA-allele-positive subsets. For co-occurrence clustering, repertoires with fewer than 30,000 or more than 120,000 public chains were excluded, along with five repertoires with anomalous nucleotide sharing. TCRdb retrieved this table from immuneACCESS and kept in-frame rearrangements only. Not all clones are present; in checked studies, unresolved V genes account for under half, and no reason is known for the remainder. V, J and clone size reflect that table, while D and trimming were determined from the DNA. The sample records roughly 200,000 clones, around 81% of which are singletons. The leading ten clones occupy 1.5% to 2% of the sample.

In the germline V gene, CDR1 corresponds to MGHRA and CDR2 to YSYEKL. Trimmed from V: 2 bases; trimmed from J: 4 bases; junction bases lacking a gene match: 10. The CDR3 runs 17 amino acids, cysteine and phenylalanine included. Only the CDR3 part of the read is kept: 51 bases, read in frame from the first base. The cohort was made up of 666 healthy bone marrow donors. All cohort members were sampled while nominally healthy, although unrecorded immune exposures were likely present. The donor tested CMV seronegative, placing the donor among the 350 to 400 seronegative members of the cohort. A peripheral blood sample was collected from each donor, and TCR beta sequencing was performed on peripheral blood mononuclear cells. The Qiagen DNeasy Blood Extraction Kit was used to extract genomic DNA from the blood cell samples. Note on this clone: Its antigen is still unknown. Nothing much larger sits one base from this clone, and base qualities are not available.

The full study reports these points: In vitro tests confirmed that a few of the cytomegalovirus-associated TCR beta chains recognize cytomegalovirus antigens. HLA typing was unavailable for some donors at each locus, so association tests used only the typed subset. The sequencing pipeline was judged likely to have produced a cluster of highly shared sequence variants as a technical artifact. Several of the top co-occurrence clusters appeared to be linked to parvovirus B19, influenza, CMV and Epstein-Barr virus, according to a later analysis. Correlated functional status among segregating V segments might reflect linkage disequilibrium, but an unknown experimental factor could not be ruled out. The classifier was reported to diagnose cytomegalovirus status with high specificity and sensitivity in both the original cohort and the validation cohort. Immune exposure information for the cohort was limited to CMV serostatus. A later analysis associated 15,000 to 20,000 TCR beta sequences with specific HLA alleles at a false discovery rate of 0.05. A later analysis found that most CMV-associated TCR beta chains appeared HLA-restricted, with HLA associations seemingly driven largely by CMV exposure. While some public TCRs were present in many individuals, most TCR sequences turned up only very rarely across donors. According to a later genetic analysis, donors in an Asian-associated ancestry cluster had fewer N-insertions in productive TCRs than the roughly 660-donor mean. The study listed approximately 150 TCR beta chains as associated with cytomegalovirus. Strong co-occurrence of HLA alleles, especially DR and DQ, made assigning TCR associations to individual alleles difficult. A further reported finding was that TCR beta sequences accurately predicted the HLA-A and HLA-B alleles for most subjects in the first cohort. A later analysis found that TCR association rates varied across HLA loci, with DRB1 alleles showing the most associated TCRs and HLA-C alleles the fewest. The authors suggested that the approach could potentially be generalized to other disease states and immunological phenotypes. In a later analysis, HLA-associated TCR beta chains showed more clonal expansion and lower generation probabilities than non-associated chains that were equally common. In this cohort, only TCR beta chains were sequenced, and detectable features were limited by the absence of alpha or paired-chain data. The presence/absence analyses assumed that sequencing depth was roughly uniform across donors, and that assumption may not be true. Because counts were too low, roughly 18 rarely observed V segments, including chromosome 9 orphons, were left out of the earlier analysis of 587 of the donors. Broadly in line with IMGT annotations, most TCR beta V segments showed up in productive rearrangements about 90% or about 30% of the time in an earlier analysis of around 550 of the donors. An association between a missense DCLRE1C variant and V-gene and J-gene trimming of TCR beta chains was found in a later genetic analysis and replicated in an independent cohort. The 87-base-pair reads could not distinguish some IMGT-functional V segments, including TRBV6-2 and TRBV6-3, so those segments were excluded.

The source material was PBMCs. In this chain, TRBV4-1 is recombined with TRBJ2-3; 9 bases in between match TRBD1. The TCR originated in a young man in good health and CMV-seronegative. CDR3 sequence: CASSQIPRDRASDTQYF. Here is the DNA: TGCGCCAGCAGCCAAATCCCTCGGGACAGGGCTTCAGATACGCAGTATTTT.